This TCR beta chain was sequenced for a study of cytotoxic CD8 clonotypes in ibrutinib-treated CLL. The CDR3 extends over 16 amino acids. V trimming: 4 bases; J trimming: 6 bases; junction bases outside the gene matches: 13. The germline CDR1 and CDR2 sequences are SGHTS and YDEGEE. The data were produced by immunoSEQ multiplex PCR, yet TCRdb's version contains in-frame clones alone and is incomplete. In the table there are fewer than 200,000 clones, approximately 80% of which are singletons. The sequence was collected from a human donor with chronic lymphocytic leukemia. J is TRBJ1-2 and V is TRBV5-8; 9 bases fit TRBD1. Here the sequenced sample was PBMCs, taken after 24 months of ibrutinib treatment. CDR3 nucleotides: TGTGCCAGCAGCACCACCGGGACAGGGAGGTTAAATGGCTACACCTTC. Translation: CASSTTGTGRLNGYTF. Filled out from reference TRBV5-8 and TRBJ1-2, the complete variable domain reads EAGVTQSPTHLIKTRGQQATLRCSPISGHTSVYWYQQALGLGLQFLLWYDEGEERNRGNFPPRFSGRQFPNYSSELNVNALELEDSALYLCASSTTGTGRLNGYTFGSGTRLTVV.